The 15 T cell receptor beta chains listed next were all sequenced from one sample in a study of T cell responses to AZD1222 COVID-19 vaccine. Sequencing was performed with immunoSEQ multiplex PCR; in TCRdb, only in-frame clones are kept and a portion is missing. The data contain some 95,000 clones, 86% of them singletons. Sequenced here: peripheral blood, sampled on day 0 of AZD1222 vaccination. All receptors come from an adult in good health.

The chain joins TRBV19 to TRBJ2-1, with D possibly TRBD1 on 6 matching bases. There are 15 residues in the CDR3. Looked up from germline, CDR1 is LNHDA and CDR2 is SQIVND (reference sequence). Trimming removed 11 bases from V and 0 bases from J, with 17 bases in between. The CDR3 nucleotides are TGTGCCTCCCAGAATACAGGGTCCTCCTACAATGAGCAGTTCTTC. It specifies CASQNTGSSYNEQFF.

This chain joins TRBV2 and TRBJ1-6, with a weak D call TRBD1 (5 bases). Trimming removed 3 bases at V and 8 bases at J, with 11 bases between. This CDR3 has 14 amino acids. The germline V gene encodes CDR1 SNHLY and CDR2 FYNNEI. CDR3 in DNA: TGTGCCAGCAGTGAGGGGGAGGCTTATTCACCCCTCCACTTT. Its translation is CASSEGEAYSPLHF.

The CDR3: CASGTIEGYTF. DNA of the CDR3: TGTGCCAGCGGGACAATAGAAGGCTACACCTTC. The chain is built from TRBV7-9 and TRBJ1-2; perhaps TRBD1 as D (6 bases). This CDR3 is built from 11 residues. CDR1 is SEHNR, CDR2 FQNEAQ, per germline (reference sequence). The ends were cut back, 8 bases at V and 8 bases at J, with 12 bases in the middle.

This chain connects TRBV3-1 (or the pseudogene TRBV3-2) to TRBJ2-1, with D tentatively TRBD1 or TRBD2 (6 bases each). Germline V CDR1 and CDR2: LGHDT, YNNKEL (reference sequence). V lost 4 bases, J lost 8 bases, and 21 bases lay in between. This CDR3 is 16 amino acids long. The CDR3 DNA follows: TGTGCCAGCAGCCGAAGGGGGTCCCCAAGGGGGGATGAGCAGTTCTTC. Translated: CASSRRGSPRGDEQFF.

The chain uses TRBV19 and TRBJ2-3; 11 bases match TRBD2. Germline CDR1 and CDR2: LNHDA and SQIVND (reference sequence). The CDR3 loop spans 16 amino acids. The J segment lost 5 bases and the V segment lost 2 bases, leaving 6 bases of the junction unmatched. The CDR3 region is CASSIPSGGPGDTQYF. DNA of the CDR3: TGTGCCAGTAGTATACCTAGCGGGGGGCCTGGAGATACGCAGTATTTT.

The rearrangement joins TRBV6-5 to TRBJ2-6; D possibly matches TRBD1 or TRBD2 (5 bases each). Trimming left V 6 bases short and J 2 bases short, with 11 bases between. The V gene's germline CDR1 is MNHEY and CDR2 SVGAGI. This CDR3 is 15 amino acids long. The chain's CDR3 is CASSPGTAGANVLTF. DNA for the CDR3: TGTGCCAGCAGCCCAGGGACGGCTGGGGCCAACGTCCTGACTTTC.

The genes are TRBV19 and TRBJ1-3, with D possibly matching TRBD1 (5 bases). The CDR3 loop spans 15 amino acids. Germline CDR1 LNHDA, CDR2 SQIVND (reference sequence). Deletions cut 5 bases from V and 6 bases from J, with 17 bases between. The CDR3 is CASSVQGGLENTIYF. Written as DNA, the CDR3 is TGTGCCAGTAGTGTGCAGGGTGGACTTGAAAACACCATATATTTT.

The V call is TRBV3-1 (or the pseudogene TRBV3-2), the J call TRBJ1-5; D is ambiguous. The V end was cut by 5 bases, the J end by 5 bases, with 16 bases between. CDR1 and CDR2 from the germline V gene are LGHDT and YNNKEL (reference sequence). The CDR3 loop spans 15 amino acids. The CDR3 bases are TGTGCCAGCAGCTCGGGAGCCCCCGGCCATCAGCCCCAGCATTTT. Translated: CASSSGAPGHQPQHF.

The chain uses TRBV11-2 and TRBJ2-5, with 13 bases matching TRBD2. The V and J ends lost 3 bases and 5 bases, in that order; junction bases with no gene match: 3. The CDR3 extends over 15 amino acids. The germline gives CDR1 SGHAT, CDR2 FQNNGV. CDR3 nucleotides: TGTGCCAGCAGCTTGGGACTAGCGGGGTTGGAGACCCAGTACTTC. It is translated as CASSLGLAGLETQYF.

The V and J genes are TRBV30 and TRBJ1-1; maybe TRBD1 (5 bases). The CDR3 is made up of 12 amino acids. CDR1 is GTSNPN, CDR2 SVGIG, per germline (reference sequence). V was pared by 4 bases and J by 0 bases, with 6 bases between. DNA of the CDR3: TGTGCCTGGAACAGGCTGAACACTGAAGCTTTCTTT. Encoded protein: CAWNRLNTEAFF. The full variable domain, completed using reference TRBV30 and TRBJ1-1, is SQTIHQWPATLVQPVGSPLSLECTVEGTSNPNLYWYRQAAGRGLQLLFYSVGIGQISSEVPQNLSASRPQDRQFILSSKKLLLSDSGFYLCAWNRLNTEAFFGQGTRLTVV.

The V and J genes are TRBV5-4 and TRBJ2-1, with a possible D match to TRBD1 (6 bases). The CDR3 totals 16 residues. With 4 bases removed from V and 5 bases from J, the gap between germline ends came to 19 bases. The V gene's germline CDR1 is SGHNT and CDR2 YYREEE (reference sequence). CDR3 bases: TGTGCCAGCAGCCCTGGGACAAACAAGAGGGACAATGAGCAGTTCTTC. As protein: CASSPGTNKRDNEQFF.

CDR3 region: CASSFPGGFDEQFF. Here the CDR3 DNA reads TGTGCCAGCAGCTTCCCAGGGGGCTTCGATGAGCAGTTCTTC. The V and J genes are TRBV5-4 and TRBJ2-1; 8 bases agree with TRBD1. The CDR3 has 14 residues. Germline-derived CDR1 and CDR2 are SGHNT and YYREEE (reference sequence). Germline trimming cut 2 bases from V and 8 bases from J; bases unmatched to any gene: 6.

This chain links TRBV29-1 with TRBJ2-5, with D perhaps assigned TRBD1 or TRBD2 (6 bases each). The CDR3 runs 12 residues. The germline V gene has CDR1 SQVTM and CDR2 ANQGSEA. Trimming left V 7 bases short and J 5 bases short, with 14 bases between. The CDR3 reads CSGEDRGETQYF. CDR3 nucleotide sequence: TGCAGCGGGGAGGACAGAGGGGAGACCCAGTACTTC.

The rearrangement joins TRBV19 to TRBJ2-3; D is perhaps TRBD1 (5 bases). Per the germline V gene, CDR1 is LNHDA and CDR2 is SQIVND (reference sequence). The V end lost 5 bases, the J end lost 1 base, and 13 bases lay between the germline ends. The CDR3 contains 15 residues. CDR3 sequence: CASSLAGYRTDTQYF. The CDR3 DNA follows: TGTGCCAGTAGTTTGGCAGGGTATCGCACAGATACGCAGTATTTT.

V gene TRBV11-2 combines with J gene TRBJ1-2; 9 bases match TRBD1. CDR1 and CDR2 from the germline V gene are SGHAT and FQNNGV. The V segment lost 3 bases and the J segment 4 bases; nucleotides outside the gene matches: 6. CDR3 length: 15 residues. CDR3 sequence: CASSFPGQGTYGYTF. The CDR3, as DNA: TGTGCCAGCAGCTTTCCGGGACAGGGCACCTATGGCTACACCTTC.